The table lists the clone carrying this T cell receptor beta chain with many counts. Its antigen is undetermined. This entry comes from a study of human T cells and chemical hapten exposure. TCRdb redid the calling of the 5' RACE reads with MiXCR, one entry per CDR3 protein. The sample lists some 150,000 distinct CDR3 sequences, around 4.4% seen once, with over 1.3% in the top ten. RNA extraction used unfractionated whole blood as the source of total RNA. V lost 0 bases, J lost 2 bases, and 4 bases lay in between. Germline V gives CDR1 KGHSH, CDR2 LQKENI. This CDR3 has 14 residues. Study results and limitations: Unchanged with DPC sensitization were TCRs above 1 in 1000 frequency.

This chain connects TRBV18 to TRBJ2-2; no firm D call. The clonotype originates from a female donor in good health. CDR3 amino acids: CASSPPGNTGELFF. CDR3 sequence (DNA): TGTGCCAGCTCACCACCCGGCAACACCGGGGAGCTGTTTTTT.